One and the same sample provided the 8 T cell receptor beta chains below, sequenced in a study of a mutant IDH1 vaccine in newly diagnosed glioma. Assay used: immunoSEQ multiplex PCR; TCRdb lists only in-frame clones, some missing. The table includes about 92,000 clones, about 82% detected once. As to time point: baseline, week 1 (first vaccination visit). The treatment: pre-vaccination baseline after standard-of-care therapy. This material consisted of PBMCs, taken from a glioma patient treated with radiotherapy, temozolomide or both. These TCRs come from a man in his forties with glioma.

This chain joins TRBV14 and TRBJ1-1; D remains unclear. V was trimmed by 5 bases and J by 2 bases, leaving 12 bases between them. The germline CDR1 and CDR2 sequences are SGHDN and FVKESK. This CDR3 region has 14 residues. The CDR3 region has the DNA TGTGCCAGCAGCGCGGGCGTAGGAAACACTGAAGCTTTCTTT. It codes for CASSAGVGNTEAFF.

This chain links TRBV7-2 with TRBJ2-6; D is unresolved. This CDR3 spans 12 amino acids. CDR1 is SGHTA and CDR2 is FQGNSA in the germline V gene. V lost 1 base and J lost 5, with 0 bases in between. CDR3 coding DNA: TGTGCCAGCAGCTTAGGGGCCAACGTCCTGACTTTC. Translation gives CASSLGANVLTF.

J is TRBJ2-7 and V is TRBV4-3, with TRBD1 matching 9 bases. The length of the CDR3 is 14 residues. Germline V gene data show CDR1 as LGHNA and CDR2 as YSLEER. J gave up 6 bases and V 5 bases, and 8 bases lay outside the gene matches. The CDR3 loop reads CASSSRDREGEQYF. CDR3 nucleotide sequence: TGCGCCAGCAGCTCCCGGGACAGGGAGGGCGAGCAGTACTTC.

This clone was seen just once. The chain joins TRBV7-9 to TRBJ1-1, with D perhaps matching TRBD1 (6 bases). The germline V gene encodes CDR1 SEHNR and CDR2 FQNEAQ (reference sequence). V shed 3 bases and J shed 7 bases, with 12 bases lying between them. The CDR3 is 13 amino acids. CDR3 loop: CASSFGGQGEAFF. As DNA, the CDR3 is TGTGCCAGCAGCTTTGGGGGGCAGGGTGAAGCTTTCTTT.

The gene calls are TRBV27 and TRBJ1-5, with 9 bases identical to TRBD1. V gave up 5 bases and J gave up 1 base; unmatched junction bases: 3. The CDR3 runs 15 residues. The germline V gene has CDR1 MNHEY and CDR2 SMNVEV (reference sequence). CDR3 sequence: CASSPGTGSNQPQHF. The CDR3 DNA follows: TGTGCCAGCAGTCCCGGGACAGGGAGCAATCAGCCCCAGCATTTT.

The V gene is TRBV18, the J gene TRBJ1-1; 8 nucleotides align to TRBD1. Per the germline V gene, CDR1 is KGHSH and CDR2 is LQKENI. The CDR3 contains 16 residues. V lost 6 bases and J lost 4; bases outside the gene matches: 13. In DNA, the CDR3 is TGTGCCAGCTCGGCCGGGCAGGGGGCGCGCGGCACTGAAGCTTTCTTT. Protein product: CASSAGQGARGTEAFF. Variable domain in full (rest from reference TRBV18 and TRBJ1-1): NAGVMQNPRHLVRRRGQEARLRCSPMKGHSHVYWYRQLPEEGLKFMVYLQKENIIDESGMPKERFSAEFPKEGPSILRIQQVVRGDSAAYFCASSAGQGARGTEAFFGQGTRLTVV.

V usage is TRBV4-3 and J usage is TRBJ1-6; D is unresolved. The CDR3 runs to 15 residues. Between the trimmed V and J ends, which lost 2 bases and 0 bases, there was a span of 5 bases. Looked up from germline, CDR1 is LGHNA and CDR2 is YSLEER. CDR3: CASSQLGSYNSPLHF. The CDR3 nucleotides are TGCGCCAGCAGCCAACTGGGCTCCTATAATTCACCCCTCCACTTT.

J is TRBJ1-3 and V is TRBV2, with D perhaps matching TRBD1 (5 bases). Germline V gives CDR1 SNHLY, CDR2 FYNNEI. This CDR3 comprises 11 residues. The V end was cut by 8 bases, the J end by 15 bases, with 17 bases between. CDR3 bases: TGTGCCAGCCGTTATGGCGGGACCCCATATTTT. Translating it yields CASRYGGTPYF.